This T cell receptor beta chain was recovered during a study of blood T cell repertoires in COVID-19. Overall study: Researchers got acute and convalescent COVID-19 samples from the United States, Italy and Spain. The cDNA or gDNA used as material had been derived from T cells, B-cell-depleted T cells, or PBMCs.

Source study methods: Amplification with reference gene primers provided the estimates of nucleated cell counts. Some clones are missing from TCRdb's copy, which holds only in-frame ones; the method was immunoSEQ multiplex PCR. That table is the source of V, J and clone size, and D and trimming were worked out from the DNA. This repertoire shows approximately 65,000 clones, 90% found once; its top ten account for about 5.1%. The CDR3 length is 14 residues. Germline V CDR1 and CDR2: SQVTM, ANQGSEA. The V end lost 6 bases, the J end lost 3 bases, and 15 bases lay between the germline ends. This chain links TRBV29-1 with TRBJ2-1, with a possible D match to TRBD2 (6 bases). The sample comprised peripheral blood. The TCR was taken from a woman between 18 and 30 years old with acute or convalescent COVID-19. CDR3 region: CSVAPRGNYNEQFF. In nucleotides, the CDR3 is TGCAGCGTCGCCCCTCGGGGGAACTACAATGAGCAGTTCTTC.